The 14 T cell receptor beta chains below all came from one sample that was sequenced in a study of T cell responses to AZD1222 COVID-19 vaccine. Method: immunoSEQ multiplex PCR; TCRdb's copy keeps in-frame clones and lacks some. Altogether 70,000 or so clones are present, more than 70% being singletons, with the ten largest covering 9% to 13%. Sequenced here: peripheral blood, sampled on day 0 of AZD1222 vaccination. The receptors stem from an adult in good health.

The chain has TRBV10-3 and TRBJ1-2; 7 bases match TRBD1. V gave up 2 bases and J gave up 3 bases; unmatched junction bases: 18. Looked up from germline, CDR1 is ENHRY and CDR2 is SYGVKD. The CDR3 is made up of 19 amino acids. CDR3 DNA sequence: TGTGCCATCAGTGAGCCCAGACAGGGTTGGAAAAGCTACGACTATGGCTACACCTTC. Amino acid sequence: CAISEPRQGWKSYDYGYTF.

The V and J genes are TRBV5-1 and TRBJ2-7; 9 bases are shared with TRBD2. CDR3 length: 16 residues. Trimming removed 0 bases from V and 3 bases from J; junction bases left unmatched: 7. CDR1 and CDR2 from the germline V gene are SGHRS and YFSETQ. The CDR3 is CASSLAASSGDYEQYF. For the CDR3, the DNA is TGCGCCAGCAGCTTGGCCGCGTCTAGCGGGGACTACGAGCAGTACTTC.

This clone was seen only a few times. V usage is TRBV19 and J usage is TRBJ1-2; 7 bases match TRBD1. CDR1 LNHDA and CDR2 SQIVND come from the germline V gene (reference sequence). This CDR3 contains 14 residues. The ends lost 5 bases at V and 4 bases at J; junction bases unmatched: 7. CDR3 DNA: TGTGCCAGTAGTGCTGACAGGGCCCTCTATGGCTACACCTTC. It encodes CASSADRALYGYTF.

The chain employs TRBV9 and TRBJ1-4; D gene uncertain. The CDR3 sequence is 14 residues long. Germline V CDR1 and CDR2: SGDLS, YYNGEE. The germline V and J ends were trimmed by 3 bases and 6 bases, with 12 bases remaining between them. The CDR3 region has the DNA TGTGCCAGCAGCGCCACCTCGTCCTATGAAAAACTGTTTTTT. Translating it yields CASSATSSYEKLFF.

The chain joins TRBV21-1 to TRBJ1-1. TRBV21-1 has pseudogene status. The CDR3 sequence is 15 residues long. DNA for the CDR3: TGTGCCAGCAGCATTGAGGGGGGGCGTCTCGCTGAAGCTTTCTTT. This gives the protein CASSIEGGRLAEAFF.

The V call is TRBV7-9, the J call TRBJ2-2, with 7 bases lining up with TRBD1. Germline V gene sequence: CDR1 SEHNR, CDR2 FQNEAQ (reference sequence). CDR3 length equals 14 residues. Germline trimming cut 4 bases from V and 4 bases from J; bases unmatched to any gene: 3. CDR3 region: CASSSTGSTGELFF. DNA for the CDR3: TGTGCCAGCAGCTCGACAGGGAGCACCGGGGAGCTGTTTTTT.

The CDR3 nucleotides read TGTGCCAGCAGTTTATGGAGTGCGTCCGCGGGGGGCAATGAGCAGTTCTTC. Its protein product is CASSLWSASAGGNEQFF. This rearrangement joins TRBV28 to TRBJ2-1; 8 positions match TRBD2. CDR1 MDHEN and CDR2 SYDVKM come from the germline V gene. The CDR3 loop spans 17 amino acids. V was pared by 0 bases and J by 6 bases, with 10 bases of the junction left unmatched.

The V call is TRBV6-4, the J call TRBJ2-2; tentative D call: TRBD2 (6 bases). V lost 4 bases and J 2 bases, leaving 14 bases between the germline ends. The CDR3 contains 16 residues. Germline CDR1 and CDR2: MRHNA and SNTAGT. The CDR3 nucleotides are TGTGCCAGCAGTGTTACTGGCGGGGAAAACACCGGGGAGCTGTTTTTT. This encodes CASSVTGGENTGELFF.

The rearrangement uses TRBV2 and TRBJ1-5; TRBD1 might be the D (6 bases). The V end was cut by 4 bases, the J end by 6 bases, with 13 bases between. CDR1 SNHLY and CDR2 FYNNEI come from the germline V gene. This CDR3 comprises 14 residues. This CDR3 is CASSVGGTSQPQHF. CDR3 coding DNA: TGTGCCAGCAGTGTGGGGGGGACATCTCAGCCCCAGCATTTT.

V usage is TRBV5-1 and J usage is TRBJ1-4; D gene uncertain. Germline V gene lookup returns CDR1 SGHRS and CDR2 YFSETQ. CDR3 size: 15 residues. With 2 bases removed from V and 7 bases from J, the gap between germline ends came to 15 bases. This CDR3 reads CASSFRGENGEKLFF. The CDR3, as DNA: TGCGCCAGCAGCTTCCGCGGGGAAAATGGTGAAAAACTGTTTTTT.

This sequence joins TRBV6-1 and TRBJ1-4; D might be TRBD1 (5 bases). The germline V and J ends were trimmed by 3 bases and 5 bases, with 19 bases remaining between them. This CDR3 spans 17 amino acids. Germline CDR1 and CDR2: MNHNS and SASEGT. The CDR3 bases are TGTGCCAGCAGTGACCTCGTCTCGGACGGGACGAATGAAAAACTGTTTTTT. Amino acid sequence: CASSDLVSDGTNEKLFF.

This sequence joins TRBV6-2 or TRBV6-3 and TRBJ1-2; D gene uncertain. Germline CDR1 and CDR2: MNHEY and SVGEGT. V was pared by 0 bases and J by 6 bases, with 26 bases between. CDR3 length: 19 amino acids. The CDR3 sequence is CASSYSRVGESHLRNGYTF. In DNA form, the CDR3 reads TGTGCCAGCAGTTACTCGAGGGTCGGAGAGTCACACCTCCGTAATGGCTACACCTTC.

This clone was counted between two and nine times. CDR3: CATRDNYGYTF. In DNA, the CDR3 is TGTGCCACCCGAGATAACTATGGCTACACCTTC. The chain couples TRBV24-1 to TRBJ1-2; no definite D call. The CDR3 covers 11 residues. The germline V and J ends were trimmed by 9 bases and 1 base, with 5 bases remaining between them. In germline, CDR1 is KGHDR, CDR2 SFDVKD.

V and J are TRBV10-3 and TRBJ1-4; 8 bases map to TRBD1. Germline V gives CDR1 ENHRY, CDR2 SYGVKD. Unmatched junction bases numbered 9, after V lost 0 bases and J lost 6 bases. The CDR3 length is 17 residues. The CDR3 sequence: CAISESRVDREHEKLFF. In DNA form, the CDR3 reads TGTGCCATCAGTGAGTCGAGAGTGGACAGGGAACATGAAAAACTGTTTTTT.